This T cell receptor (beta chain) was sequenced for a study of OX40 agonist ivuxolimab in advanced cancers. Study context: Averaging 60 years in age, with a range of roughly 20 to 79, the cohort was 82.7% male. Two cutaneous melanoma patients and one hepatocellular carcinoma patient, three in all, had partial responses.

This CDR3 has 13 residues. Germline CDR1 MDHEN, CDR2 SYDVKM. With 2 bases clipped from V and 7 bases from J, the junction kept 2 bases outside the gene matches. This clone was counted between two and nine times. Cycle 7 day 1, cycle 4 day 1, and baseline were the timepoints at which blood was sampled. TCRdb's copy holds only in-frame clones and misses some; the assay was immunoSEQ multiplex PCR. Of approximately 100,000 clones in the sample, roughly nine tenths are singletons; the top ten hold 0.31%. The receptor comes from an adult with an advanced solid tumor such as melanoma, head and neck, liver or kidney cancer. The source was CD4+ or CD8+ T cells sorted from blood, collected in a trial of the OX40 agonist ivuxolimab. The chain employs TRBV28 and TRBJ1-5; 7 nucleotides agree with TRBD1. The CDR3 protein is CASSLDRAQPQHF. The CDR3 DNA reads TGTGCCAGCAGTTTAGACAGGGCCCAGCCCCAGCATTTT.